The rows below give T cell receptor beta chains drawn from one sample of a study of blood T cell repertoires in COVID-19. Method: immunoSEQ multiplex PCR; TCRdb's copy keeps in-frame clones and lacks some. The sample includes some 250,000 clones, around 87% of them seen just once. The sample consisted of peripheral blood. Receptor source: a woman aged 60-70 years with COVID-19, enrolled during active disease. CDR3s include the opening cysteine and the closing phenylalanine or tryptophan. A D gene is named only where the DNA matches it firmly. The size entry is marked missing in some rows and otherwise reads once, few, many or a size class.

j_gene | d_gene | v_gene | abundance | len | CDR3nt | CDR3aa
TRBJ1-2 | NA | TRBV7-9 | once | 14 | TGTGCCAGCAGCTTAGAGTTCCCTTCGGGGGGCTACACCTTC | CASSLEFPSGGYTF
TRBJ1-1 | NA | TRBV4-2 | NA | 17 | TGTGCCAGCAGCCTCGCACCACTGAGGGCAACGAACACTGAAGCTTTCTTT | CASSLAPLRATNTEAFF
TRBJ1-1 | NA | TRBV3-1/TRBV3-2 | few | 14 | TGTGCCAGCAGGCGAGGGGGGGGGAACACTGAAGCTTTCTTT | CASRRGGGNTEAFF
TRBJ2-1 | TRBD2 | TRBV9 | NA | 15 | TGTGCCAGCAGCGGAATAGCGGGAGGGTACAATGAGCAGTTCTTC | CASSGIAGGYNEQFF
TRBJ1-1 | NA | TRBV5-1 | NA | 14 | TGCGCCAGCAGCTTGCAACTCCCGAACACTGAAGCTTTCTTT | CASSLQLPNTEAFF
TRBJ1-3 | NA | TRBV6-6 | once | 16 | TGTGCCAGCAGTTATGATAGGGGGTTAAGAGGAAACACCATATATTTT | CASSYDRGLRGNTIYF
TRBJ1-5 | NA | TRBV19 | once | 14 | TGTGCCAGTAGTAACCTATATAGCAATCAGCCCCAGCATTTT | CASSNLYSNQPQHF
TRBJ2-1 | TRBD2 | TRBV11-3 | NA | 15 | TGTGCCAGCAGCATGGGACTAGGAGGCTACAATGAGCAGTTCTTC | CASSMGLGGYNEQFF
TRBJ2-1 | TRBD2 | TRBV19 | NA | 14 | TGTGCCAGTAGGAGTAGCGGGACCTACAATGAGCAGTTCTTC | CASRSSGTYNEQFF
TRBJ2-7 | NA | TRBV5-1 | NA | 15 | TGCGCCAGCAGCTTGTATCCAGGGGCCCCCTACGAGCAGTACTTC | CASSLYPGAPYEQYF
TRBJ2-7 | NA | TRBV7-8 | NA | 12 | TGTGCCAGCAGCCGTAGCGGCTACGAGCAGTACTTC | CASSRSGYEQYF
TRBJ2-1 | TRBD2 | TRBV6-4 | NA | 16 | TGTGCCAGCAGTGCCGCCGGGACTAGCGGGAGCGATGAGCAGTTCTTC | CASSAAGTSGSDEQFF
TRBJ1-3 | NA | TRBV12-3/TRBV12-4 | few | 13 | TGTGCCAGCACCCGGGTCTCTGGAAACACCATATATTTT | CASTRVSGNTIYF
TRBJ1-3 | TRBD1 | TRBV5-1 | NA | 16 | TGCGCCAGCAGAGCTGGACAGGGAGGGTCTGGAAACACCATATATTTT | CASRAGQGGSGNTIYF
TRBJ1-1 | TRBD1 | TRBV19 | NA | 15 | TGTGCCAGTAGTATCAGGGACAGGGTCGGAACTGAAGCTTTCTTT | CASSIRDRVGTEAFF
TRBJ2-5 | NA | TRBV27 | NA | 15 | TGTGCCAGCGGTGTCCCGGGACGCCGGGGGGAGACCCAGTACTTC | CASGVPGRRGETQYF